One sample yielded the 10 T cell receptor beta chains listed below, sequenced in a study of CD8 T cells in Susac syndrome. Random hexamers were used to reverse transcribe an amount of about 0.45 to 1 ug RNA. TCRdb independently ran MiXCR on the immunoSEQ multiplex PCR reads; one entry per CDR3 protein. The sample has hundreds of thousands of distinct CDR3 sequences; 95% are singletons. The specimen sequenced was CD4+ T cells from PBMCs. The receptor source for this set is a human donor with multiple sclerosis.

This chain connects TRBV30 to TRBJ1-2; the match to TRBD1 covers 8 bases. The CDR3 consists of 14 residues. Per the germline V gene, CDR1 is GTSNPN and CDR2 is SVGIG (reference sequence). The junction had 6 bases not matched to a gene; V was cut back by 1 base and J by 5 bases. CDR3 loop: CAWSATGAGYGYTF. Written as DNA, the CDR3 is TGTGCCTGGAGTGCGACAGGGGCAGGGTATGGCTACACCTTC.

The rearrangement uses TRBV5-1 and TRBJ1-4; 10 bases are a match to TRBD1. The J segment lost 8 bases and the V segment lost 5 bases, leaving 6 bases of the junction unmatched. Germline CDR1 reads SGHRS; CDR2 reads YFSETQ. The CDR3 covers 14 residues. Written as DNA, the CDR3 is TGCGCCAGCAGACACGACAGGGGGCGAGAAAAACTGTTTTTT. This encodes CASRHDRGREKLFF.

This chain connects TRBV5-4 to TRBJ2-3; 7 bases map to TRBD2. Trimming took 0 bases from V and 2 from J; bases not matched to a gene: 9. The germline gives CDR1 SGHNT, CDR2 YYREEE (reference sequence). This CDR3 is 17 amino acids long. This CDR3 is CASSLVGRLADTDTQYF. As DNA, the CDR3 is TGTGCCAGCAGCTTGGTTGGGCGTCTAGCGGACACAGATACGCAGTATTTT.

This rearrangement joins TRBV28 to TRBJ2-7; TRBD2 might be the D (6 bases). V was trimmed by 7 bases and J by 4 bases, leaving 14 bases between them. The CDR3 totals 13 residues. The germline V gene encodes CDR1 MDHEN and CDR2 SYDVKM. CDR3 sequence: CASNSDRGYEQYF. CDR3 bases: TGTGCCAGCAATTCCGATCGGGGGTACGAGCAGTACTTC.

The gene calls are TRBV7-9 and TRBJ2-1, with TRBD2 matching over 14 bases. J was trimmed by 7 bases and V by 6 bases; bases with no gene match: 8. The CDR3 runs to 16 residues. Germline values: CDR1 SEHNR, CDR2 FQNEAQ (reference sequence). DNA of the CDR3: TGTGCCAGCAGTCCAATGACTAGCGGGGGGGCAAATGAGCAGTTCTTC. The encoded protein is CASSPMTSGGANEQFF.

The chain recombines TRBV9 with TRBJ2-7; tentatively, D is TRBD2 (6 bases). Germline V gene lookup returns CDR1 SGDLS and CDR2 YYNGEE. The CDR3 extends over 15 amino acids. With 0 bases removed from V and 2 bases from J, the gap between germline ends came to 12 bases. The DNA for the CDR3 is TGTGCCAGCAGCGTAGCCCTGGGGAGGACCTACGAGCAGTACTTC. Translating gives CASSVALGRTYEQYF.

The chain links TRBV27 to TRBJ1-5, with 8 bases matching TRBD1. With V trimmed by 8 bases and J by 2 bases, 5 bases remained unmatched. The CDR3 loop spans 14 amino acids. Germline CDR1 and CDR2: MNHEY and SMNVEV (reference sequence). For the CDR3, the DNA is TGTGCCAGCGGCTTGGGACAGGGCAATCAGCCCCAGCATTTT. This sequence encodes CASGLGQGNQPQHF.

This chain joins TRBV20-1 and TRBJ1-2; 7 positions match TRBD1. Germline V CDR1 and CDR2: DFQATT, SNEGSKA (reference sequence). This CDR3 contains 13 residues. V dropped 3 bases and J dropped 4; count of bases not matched to a gene: 5. CDR3 coding DNA: TGCAGTGCTAGCCCCCGGGACAGCTATGGCTACACCTTC. Residues: CSASPRDSYGYTF.

V is TRBV23-1 and J is TRBJ2-1; a weak D match, TRBD1 (7 bases). TRBV23-1 is marked as an open reading frame, function uncertain. V lost 8 bases and J 7 bases, leaving 18 bases between the germline ends. The CDR3 is 14 amino acids. As DNA, the CDR3 is TGCGCCAGCCCCTCTACGGCAGGGGGGAATGAGCAGTTCTTC. It encodes CASPSTAGGNEQFF.

This clonotype appeared once. The V gene is TRBV6-5, the J gene TRBJ2-7; 10 bases fit TRBD1. This CDR3 contains 16 residues. Unmatched junction bases numbered 2, after V lost 0 bases and J lost 0 bases. Germline CDR1 MNHEY, CDR2 SVGAGI. CDR3 bases: TGTGCCAGCAGTTACTCGTGGACAGGGGGCTCCTACGAGCAGTACTTC. Residues: CASSYSWTGGSYEQYF.